This T cell receptor beta chain was found in a study of blood T cell repertoires in COVID-19. On the study more broadly: The samples span acute and convalescent COVID-19 from the United States, Italy and Spain. From T cells, B-cell-depleted T cells, or PBMCs came the material, which was cDNA or gDNA.

Germline V gives CDR1 SGHRS, CDR2 YFSETQ. This CDR3 spans 15 amino acids. After removal of 4 bases from V and 0 bases from J, the junction contained 4 bases not matched to a gene. As originally analysed: Nucleated cell counts were estimated from reference gene primer amplification. The protocol was immunoSEQ multiplex PCR, while the TCRdb copy is restricted to in-frame clones and leaves out a portion. From that table come the V and J calls and clone size; the DNA was used to work out D and trimming. Here the sample spans about 36,000 clones, roughly 78% being singletons. The sequencing input was peripheral blood. The TCR sequence derives from a man aged 60 to 75 with acute or convalescent COVID-19. V is TRBV5-1 and J is TRBJ2-3, with 8 bases aligning to TRBD1. CDR3 DNA: TGCGCCAGCAGCCCACAGGGGGTTAGCACAGATACGCAGTATTTT. Protein product: CASSPQGVSTDTQYF.